The source of this TCR beta chain is a study of siplizumab effects on memory and regulatory T cells. Notes on this clone: Its antigen is as yet unknown.

Germline V gene lookup returns CDR1 LNHNV and CDR2 YYDKDF (reference sequence). This CDR3 has 15 amino acids. V dropped 2 bases and J dropped 1 base, with 9 bases sitting between them. The study's findings and limits: Just a small share of alloreactive clones was traced back to unstimulated subsets.

Repertoires were generated with immunoSEQ multiplex PCR, while TCRdb's copy carries only in-frame clones and drops some. The profile shows approximately 75,000 clones, around 93% of them singletons. The sample comprised CD8+ T cells sorted from blood. The receptor was derived from a human donor in good health. The chain is built from TRBV15 and TRBJ2-1, with a weak D call TRBD2 (5 bases). The CDR3: CATSRSRGSYNEQFF. CDR3 coding DNA: TGTGCCACCAGCAGATCGAGAGGGTCCTACAATGAGCAGTTCTTC.